A selection of T cell receptor beta chains follows, all from one sample in a study of early T cells in non-severe SARS-CoV-2 infection. MiXCR, applied by TCRdb to the 5' RACE reads, yields one record per CDR3 protein. The sample has about 99,000 distinct CDR3 sequences; 16% are singletons. The sample taken for sequencing was whole blood. The origin of the receptors is an adult who was a healthcare worker with PCR-confirmed SARS-CoV-2 infection or an uninfected control (not recorded which). Both conserved end residues are part of each CDR3. D genes are given only for firm matches. Clone size appears in some rows only: once, few, many, or a class for an expanded clone.

D gene | clone size | J gene | V gene | CDR3 DNA | CDR3 protein
. | many | TRBJ2-7 | TRBV11-2 | TGTGCCAGCAGCTTAGGGAGCGAGAGTAGGGAGCAGTACTTC | CASSLGSESREQYF
. | . | TRBJ1-1 | TRBV29-1 | TGCAGCGTCACCAGGGCTGTGAACACTGAAGCTTTCTTT | CSVTRAVNTEAFF
. | many | TRBJ2-1 | TRBV7-2 | TGTGCCAGCAGCCCTTTCCCGCGGGCCTCCTACAATGAGCAGTTCTTC | CASSPFPRASYNEQFF
. | . | TRBJ2-3 | TRBV7-8 | TGTGCCAGCAGCTCACGGGGGAGCACAGATACGCAGTATTTT | CASSSRGSTDTQYF
. | many | TRBJ1-2 | TRBV29-1 | TGCAGCGTTGATGAGTTGTTAGATGGCTACACCTTC | CSVDELLDGYTF
. | . | TRBJ1-5 | TRBV20-1 | TGCAGTGCTAGAGATCTGGGAGAGGAGCAGCCCCAGCATTTT | CSARDLGEEQPQHF
. | . | TRBJ1-1 | TRBV2 | TGTGCCAGCAGCGGGGACGGGGTCTTGGGCACTGAAGCTTTCTTT | CASSGDGVLGTEAFF
. | . | TRBJ2-2 | TRBV6-9 | TGTGCCAGCAGTTCATCCCGCGAGAACACCGGGGAGCTGTTTTTT | CASSSSRENTGELFF
TRBD2 | few | TRBJ2-1 | TRBV7-9 | TGTGCCAGCAGCCAAACCGGGACTAGCGGGAGTTTCTTC | CASSQTGTSGSFF
. | few | TRBJ1-1 | TRBV28 | TGTGCCAGCAGGTCTCGCAGGGGCCCCCAGAACACTGAAGCTTTCTTT | CASRSRRGPQNTEAFF
. | many | TRBJ1-5 | TRBV6-6 | TGTGCCAGCAGTGACCCAAATCAGCCCCAGCATTTT | CASSDPNQPQHF
TRBD2 | . | TRBJ2-4 | TRBV6-6 | TGTGCCAGCAGTTACGGGACTAGCGGGATGGGGGCCAAAAACATTCAGTACTTC | CASSYGTSGMGAKNIQYF
. | . | TRBJ1-5 | TRBV6-6 | TGTGCCAGCAGTTTATCAGGGCACAATCAGCCCCAGCATTTT | CASSLSGHNQPQHF
. | . | TRBJ2-1 | TRBV9 | TGTGCCAGCAGCGGAGGGGGTCCAAGCTCCTACAATGAGCAGTTCTTC | CASSGGGPSSYNEQFF
. | many | TRBJ2-6 | TRBV7-2 | TGTGCCAGCAGCCAACGGGCAGTACCCTCTGGGGCCAACGTCCTGACTTTC | CASSQRAVPSGANVLTF
TRBD1 | . | TRBJ1-1 | TRBV6-1 | TGTGCCAGCAGACCCACGGGACAGGGAATTGTGAACACTGAAGCTTTCTTT | CASRPTGQGIVNTEAFF
. | . | TRBJ1-2 | TRBV12-3/TRBV12-4 | TGTGCCAGCAGGGGCGGGACTCTCAATGGCTACACCTTC | CASRGGTLNGYTF
. | many | TRBJ1-1 | TRBV2 | TGTGCCAGCAGTGAGGAGGGCGTAAAGAACACTGAAGCTTTCTTT | CASSEEGVKNTEAFF
TRBD1 | . | TRBJ1-4 | TRBV6-5 | TGTGCCAGCAGTCAAGGACAGGGGGCGCTGAGTGAAAAACTGTTTTTT | CASSQGQGALSEKLFF
. | . | TRBJ1-2 | TRBV5-6 | TGTGCCAGCAGCTTGCCCAGACTGGACGGCGGCTACACCTTC | CASSLPRLDGGYTF
TRBD1 | . | TRBJ1-2 | TRBV19 | TGTGCCAGTACCGGGGACAGAATGAACTATGGCTACACCTTC | CASTGDRMNYGYTF
TRBD2 | few | TRBJ2-5 | TRBV5-5 | TGTGCCAGCAGCTCGATAGCGGGAACCCAAGAGACCCAGTACTTC | CASSSIAGTQETQYF
. | few | TRBJ2-5 | TRBV7-8 | TGTGCCAGCAGCTTCCAGGGGATCGAGACCCAGTACTTC | CASSFQGIETQYF
. | few | TRBJ2-1 | TRBV6-2/TRBV6-3 | TGTGCCAGCAGTTGGGTCAATTCGTACAATGAGCAGTTCTTC | CASSWVNSYNEQFF
TRBD1 | . | TRBJ1-1 | TRBV28 | TGTGCCAGCAGTTTTGAGTACTTTGGGACAGACGGATCAGGAGCTTTCTTT | CASSFEYFGTDGSGAFF
TRBD1 | few | TRBJ1-5 | TRBV24-1 | TGTGCCACCAGTGATAGGGGACAGGCCAATCAGCCCCAGCATTTT | CATSDRGQANQPQHF
. | . | TRBJ1-4 | TRBV20-1 | TGCAGTGCTAGAGAAGACAGGAGCACAACTAATGAAAAACTGTTTTTT | CSAREDRSTTNEKLFF
. | . | TRBJ1-1 | TRBV4-3 | TGCGCCAGCAGCCAAGGTAGGGGTAGGGACACTGAAGCTTTCTTT | CASSQGRGRDTEAFF
. | many | TRBJ1-2 | TRBV12-3/TRBV12-4 | TGTGCCAGCAGAGACTCCCGACAGGAAGGGGGCTACACCTTC | CASRDSRQEGGYTF
. | many | TRBJ2-1 | TRBV24-1 | TGTGCCACCAGTGATCCCCGGAGTGGCTCCTACAATGAGCAGTTCTTC | CATSDPRSGSYNEQFF
. | many | TRBJ2-3 | TRBV6-1 | TGTGCCAGCAGTGTACAGGGATCAGATACGCAGTATTTT | CASSVQGSDTQYF
. | few | TRBJ2-3 | TRBV24-1 | TGTGCCGCCGGGGGTATGGAGGATACGCAGTATTTT | CAAGGMEDTQYF
. | . | TRBJ1-3 | TRBV20-1 | TGCAGTGCTGGAAATCGGGTCTCTGGAAACACCATATATTTT | CSAGNRVSGNTIYF
TRBD1 | few | TRBJ1-1 | TRBV6-6 | TGTGCCAGCAGTAACAGGGGGACCACTGAAGTTTTCTTT | CASSNRGTTEVFF
. | few | TRBJ2-7 | TRBV6-2/TRBV6-3 | TGTGCCAGCACAGGGACCTACGAGCAGTACTTC | CASTGTYEQYF
. | few | TRBJ2-3 | TRBV20-1 | TGCAGTGCTAGTCCCGTAGCTGGAGGGCCGCCAGATACGCAGTATTTT | CSASPVAGGPPDTQYF
TRBD1 | . | TRBJ2-7 | TRBV5-4 | TGTGCCAGCACCGTGGACAGGGAGCCCCACGAGCAGTACTTC | CASTVDREPHEQYF
TRBD1 | few | TRBJ1-1 | TRBV29-1 | TGCAGCGTGAACCGAGGGGGACAGGGTGGCACTGAAGCTTTCTTT | CSVNRGGQGGTEAFF
TRBD2 | . | TRBJ2-1 | TRBV5-4 | TGTGCCAGCAGCTTGGCCGGATTAGCGGGACTTCCCCCCAATGAGCAGTTCTTC | CASSLAGLAGLPPNEQFF
. | . | TRBJ1-1 | TRBV2 | TGTGCCAGCTATCCGAGGGAGGGGAACACTGAAGCTTTCTTT | CASYPREGNTEAFF
TRBD2 | . | TRBJ2-1 | TRBV18 | TGTGCCAGCTCCCTCGGGACTAGCGGGAGAAATGAGCAGTTCTTC | CASSLGTSGRNEQFF